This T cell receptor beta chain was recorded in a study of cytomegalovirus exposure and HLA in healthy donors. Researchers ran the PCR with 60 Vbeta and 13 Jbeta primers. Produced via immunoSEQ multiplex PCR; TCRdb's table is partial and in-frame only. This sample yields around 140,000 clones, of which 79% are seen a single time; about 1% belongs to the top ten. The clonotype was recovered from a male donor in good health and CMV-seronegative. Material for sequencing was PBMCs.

The CDR3 protein is CASSRRPGQGNQETQYF. DNA of the CDR3: TGCGCCAGCAGCCGCCGACCGGGACAGGGTAATCAAGAGACCCAGTACTTC. The chain is built from TRBV4-1 and TRBJ2-5; 9 bases match TRBD1. Germline V gene sequence: CDR1 MGHRA, CDR2 YSYEKL. The junction had 11 bases not matched to a gene; V was cut back by 4 bases and J by 2 bases. The CDR3 sequence is 17 residues long.